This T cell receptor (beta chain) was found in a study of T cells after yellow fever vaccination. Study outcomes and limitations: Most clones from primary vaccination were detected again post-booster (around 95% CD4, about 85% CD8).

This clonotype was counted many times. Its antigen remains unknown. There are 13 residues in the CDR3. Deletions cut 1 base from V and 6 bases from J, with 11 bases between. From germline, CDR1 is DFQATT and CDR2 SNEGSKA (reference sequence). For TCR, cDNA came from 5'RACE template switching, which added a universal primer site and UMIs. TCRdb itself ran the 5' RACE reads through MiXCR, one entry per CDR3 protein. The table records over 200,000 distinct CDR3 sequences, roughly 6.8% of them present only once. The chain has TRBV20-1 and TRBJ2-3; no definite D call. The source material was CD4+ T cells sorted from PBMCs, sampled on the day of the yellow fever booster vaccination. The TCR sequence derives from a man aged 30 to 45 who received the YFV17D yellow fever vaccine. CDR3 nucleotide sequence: TGCAGTGCTAGAGCCTCCGTCTCTGATACGCAGTATTTT. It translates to CSARASVSDTQYF.